This entry lists 12 T cell receptor beta chains sequenced from one sample in a study of cytomegalovirus exposure and HLA in healthy donors. PCR primers comprised 60 Vbeta and 13 Jbeta primers. Sequenced by immunoSEQ multiplex PCR; TCRdb stores in-frame clones only, minus some. Here the sample spans some 150,000 clones, roughly 82% being singletons. The specimen was PBMCs. These receptors were taken from a man younger than 35 in good health and CMV-seropositive.

This rearrangement joins TRBV6-1 to TRBJ2-1, with TRBD1 matching 11 bases. The germline V gene encodes CDR1 MNHNS and CDR2 SASEGT. The CDR3 runs 15 residues. V was pared by 4 bases and J by 7 bases, with 6 bases of the junction left unmatched. The CDR3: CASSVGDRGRNEQFF. CDR3 in DNA: TGTGCCAGCAGTGTGGGGGACAGGGGGAGAAATGAGCAGTTCTTC.

V usage is TRBV19 and J usage is TRBJ1-1, with D unclear. Germline-derived CDR1 and CDR2 are LNHDA and SQIVND (reference sequence). V dropped 10 bases and J dropped 3 bases, with 21 bases sitting between them. The CDR3 is made up of 15 amino acids. DNA for the CDR3: TGTGCCACGGAAAAAGTAACCGGAGGATACACTGAAGCTTTCTTT. This encodes CATEKVTGGYTEAFF.

The chain uses TRBV7-8 and TRBJ2-1; 7 bases match TRBD2. The CDR3 is 19 amino acids. Trimming at V came to 4 bases and at J to 0 bases, leaving 15 bases not matched to a gene. Per germline, CDR1 SGHVS and CDR2 FQNEAQ. The CDR3 region is CASSSPWASGVVSYNEQFF. CDR3 bases: TGTGCCAGCAGCTCACCCTGGGCTAGCGGAGTGGTCTCCTACAATGAGCAGTTCTTC.

The chain has TRBV19 and TRBJ2-5; tentatively, D is TRBD1 (6 bases). The V end lost 5 bases, the J end lost 4 bases, and 20 bases lay between the germline ends. Germline V lookup: CDR1 LNHDA, CDR2 SQIVND (reference sequence). The CDR3 is made up of 16 amino acids. In DNA form, the CDR3 reads TGTGCCAGTAGTGCGATGAAACAGGGAATGGGAGAGACCCAGTACTTC. This encodes CASSAMKQGMGETQYF.

The V gene is TRBV4-1, the J gene TRBJ2-7; 9 bases are shared with TRBD2. Germline loops: CDR1 MGHRA, CDR2 YSYEKL. The CDR3 length is 16 residues. The V and J ends lost 0 bases and 4 bases, in that order; junction bases with no gene match: 7. CDR3 protein: CASSQDHGAGGYEQYF. DNA for the CDR3: TGCGCCAGCAGCCAAGATCATGGTGCGGGAGGGTACGAGCAGTACTTC.

The chain uses TRBV28 and TRBJ2-5; the match to TRBD2 covers 12 bases. The junction had 7 bases not matched to a gene; V was cut back by 6 bases and J by 2 bases. Germline CDR1 and CDR2: MDHEN and SYDVKM. The CDR3 extends over 16 amino acids. The CDR3 DNA follows: TGTGCCAGCAGGCAGCTAGCGGGAGGGGTTCAAGAGACCCAGTACTTC. Amino acids: CASRQLAGGVQETQYF.

This rearrangement joins TRBV7-9 to TRBJ1-5, with 9 bases identical to TRBD1. After removal of 5 bases from V and 4 bases from J, the junction contained 6 bases not matched to a gene. This CDR3 region has 15 residues. Germline loops: CDR1 SEHNR, CDR2 FQNEAQ (reference sequence). The CDR3 DNA reads TGTGCCAGCAGCCCCGGGACAGGGCTAAATCAGCCCCAGCATTTT. It translates to CASSPGTGLNQPQHF. The full variable domain, completed using reference TRBV7-9 and TRBJ1-5, is DTGVSQNPRHKITKRGQNVTFRCDPISEHNRLYWYRQTLGQGPEFLTYFQNEAQLEKSRLLSDRFSAERPKGSFSTLEIQRTEQGDSAMYLCASSPGTGLNQPQHFGDGTRLSIL.

The J gene is TRBJ1-2, the V gene TRBV6-1, with D perhaps TRBD1 (6 bases). Between the trimmed V and J ends, which lost 4 bases and 4 bases, there was a span of 16 bases. The CDR3 totals 15 residues. Germline CDR1 MNHNS, CDR2 SASEGT. The CDR3 sequence is CASSVMDRPPYGYTF. The CDR3, as DNA: TGTGCCAGCAGTGTGATGGACAGACCTCCCTATGGCTACACCTTC.

A word on this clone: One end of the junction is discordant with germline, which a read error may explain. The V call is TRBV19, the J call TRBJ2-7; 9 positions match TRBD1. CDR3 size: 14 residues. Germline CDR1 is LNHDA and CDR2 is SQIVND (reference sequence). CDR3 coding DNA: TGTGCCAGAACAGGGGGCCAACCCGGATTCGAGGAGTACTTC. This sequence encodes CARTGGQPGFEEYF.

This clone was counted a single time. The V and J genes are TRBV2 and TRBJ2-1; 8 nucleotides line up with TRBD2. Trimming at V came to 4 bases and at J to 4 bases, leaving 9 bases not matched to a gene. Germline lookup yields CDR1 SNHLY and CDR2 FYNNEI. The length of the CDR3 is 16 residues. The CDR3 sequence: CASSAPIAGNYNEQFF. CDR3 coding DNA: TGTGCCAGCAGTGCTCCTATAGCGGGAAATTACAATGAGCAGTTCTTC.

The rearrangement uses TRBV18 and TRBJ2-3; D gene uncertain. The germline CDR1 and CDR2 sequences are KGHSH and LQKENI. V lost 4 bases to trimming and J lost 2 bases, with 7 bases between them. This CDR3 contains 13 residues. CDR3 loop: CASSLLDTDTQYF. The CDR3 DNA follows: TGTGCCAGCTCACTTCTAGACACAGATACGCAGTATTTT. Together with reference TRBV18 and TRBJ2-3, the CDR3 gives the full variable domain: NAGVMQNPRHLVRRRGQEARLRCSPMKGHSHVYWYRQLPEEGLKFMVYLQKENIIDESGMPKERFSAEFPKEGPSILRIQQVVRGDSAAYFCASSLLDTDTQYFGPGTRLTVL.

CDR3 loop: CATSRTGRGETQYF. The CDR3 DNA reads as TGTGCCACCAGCAGAACAGGGAGGGGGGAGACCCAGTACTTC. This rearrangement joins TRBV15 to TRBJ2-5; TRBD2 might be the D (7 bases). V lost 2 bases to trimming and J lost 5 bases, with 12 bases between them. Germline values: CDR1 LNHNV, CDR2 YYDKDF (reference sequence). There are 14 residues in the CDR3.